Below are 15 T cell receptor beta chains sequenced from a single sample in a study of shared clonotypes between healthy human individuals. Measured with immunoSEQ multiplex PCR; TCRdb has only the in-frame clones, and not every one. This table has about 580,000 clones, nearly 98% appearing once. Positive CCR7 selection of CD45RO-negative cells yielded the naive CD8 cells, and terminally differentiated effector memory CD45RA+ cells were excluded. The sequenced material came from naive CD8+ T cells sorted from blood. These receptors all come from a man aged 30 to 45 in good health.

V gene TRBV5-4 combines with J gene TRBJ1-1; D is uncertain. This CDR3 comprises 12 residues. V shed 0 bases and J shed 9 bases, with 9 bases lying between them. Germline CDR1 SGHNT, CDR2 YYREEE (reference sequence). The CDR3 spells CASSLGARKAFF. The CDR3 DNA follows: TGTGCCAGCAGCTTGGGCGCCAGAAAAGCTTTCTTT.

V is TRBV6-1 and J is TRBJ2-1, with a possible D match to TRBD2 (5 bases). V was pared by 2 bases and J by 4 bases, with 21 bases between. Germline CDR1 and CDR2: MNHNS and SASEGT. This CDR3 region has 18 residues. The CDR3 DNA follows: TGTGCCAGCAGTGAAACCGATATGGCGACTACAGAATACAATGAGCAGTTCTTC. Translation gives CASSETDMATTEYNEQFF.

This chain connects TRBV9 to TRBJ2-2; 7 nucleotides match TRBD2. V was clipped by 4 bases and J by 7 bases; unmatched bases: 16. This CDR3 region has 17 residues. In germline, CDR1 is SGDLS, CDR2 YYNGEE. This CDR3 reads CASSSLMGRASDGELFF. The DNA for the CDR3 is TGTGCCAGCAGCTCCCTTATGGGGAGGGCCTCGGACGGGGAGCTGTTTTTT.

This chain connects TRBV7-9 to TRBJ2-1; D unresolved. This CDR3 spans 12 amino acids. Trimming took off 4 bases at V and 3 bases at J, with 4 bases between the two ends. Germline V CDR1 and CDR2: SEHNR, FQNEAQ (reference sequence). CDR3 region: CASSWGYNEQFF. CDR3 nucleotides: TGTGCCAGCAGCTGGGGCTACAATGAGCAGTTCTTC.

The sample holds one count of this clone. This chain links TRBV9 with TRBJ1-3; D might be TRBD1 (5 bases). Germline V gives CDR1 SGDLS, CDR2 YYNGEE. Trimming cost V 2 bases and J 2 bases, with 11 bases left between them. This CDR3 is 15 amino acids long. The CDR3 loop reads CASSVSGAAGNTIYF. The CDR3 DNA sequence: TGTGCCAGCAGCGTTAGCGGGGCAGCTGGAAACACCATATATTTT.

The rearrangement joins TRBV7-6 to TRBJ1-2; 8 positions agree with TRBD1. The CDR3 runs to 15 residues. The germline CDR1 and CDR2 sequences are SGHVS and FNYEAQ. With V trimmed by 3 bases and J by 8 bases, 11 bases remained unmatched. CDR3 sequence: CASSFSTDRARGYTF. CDR3 nucleotide sequence: TGTGCCAGCAGCTTTAGTACGGACAGGGCGAGAGGCTACACCTTC.

This chain joins TRBV11-2 and TRBJ2-1; 8 bases align to TRBD2. There are 16 residues in the CDR3. V lost 2 bases, J lost 7 bases, and 10 bases stayed unmatched. From germline, CDR1 is SGHAT and CDR2 FQNNGV. The CDR3 loop reads CASSLWSLAGMNEQFF. CDR3 DNA: TGTGCCAGCAGCTTATGGTCGCTAGCGGGTATGAATGAGCAGTTCTTC.

The J gene is TRBJ2-7, the V gene TRBV28; TRBD1 matches at 8 bases. Germline-derived CDR1 and CDR2 are MDHEN and SYDVKM. The J segment lost 2 bases and the V segment lost 3 bases, leaving 6 bases of the junction unmatched. This CDR3 spans 15 amino acids. This chain's CDR3 is CASSLRQQGAYEQYF. CDR3 DNA: TGTGCCAGCAGTTTGAGGCAACAGGGGGCCTACGAGCAGTACTTC.

The table lists this clone with a count of one. The chain couples TRBV7-9 to TRBJ1-2; D gene ambiguous. The germline gives CDR1 SEHNR, CDR2 FQNEAQ (reference sequence). The germline V and J ends were trimmed by 4 bases and 2 bases, with 17 bases remaining between them. This CDR3 has 16 amino acids. CDR3 amino acids: CASSSLALIGNYGYTF. The CDR3 coding sequence is TGTGCCAGCAGCTCCTTAGCCCTTATAGGAAACTATGGCTACACCTTC.

The J gene is TRBJ1-2, the V gene TRBV29-1; 11 bases align to TRBD1. With 6 bases clipped from V and 7 bases from J, the junction kept 10 bases outside the gene matches. The CDR3 spans 14 residues. Germline V gene lookup returns CDR1 SQVTM and CDR2 ANQGSEA. The DNA of the CDR3 is TGCAGCGTGGACCCGGGACAGGGGGTCGGTGGCTACACCTTC. Translated, it gives CSVDPGQGVGGYTF.

The gene calls are TRBV28 and TRBJ1-5, with D uncertain. The V and J ends lost 4 bases and 6 bases respectively, with 13 bases between them. The germline CDR1 and CDR2 sequences are MDHEN and SYDVKM. This CDR3 region has 14 residues. CDR3 in DNA: TGTGCCAGCAGTTCAAGAGGGTTTCCTCAGCCCCAGCATTTT. Translated, it gives CASSSRGFPQPQHF.

The chain employs TRBV7-9 and TRBJ1-3; D is uncertain. The CDR3 is made up of 14 amino acids. The germline CDR1 and CDR2 sequences are SEHNR and FQNEAQ (reference sequence). The V end was cut by 7 bases, the J end by 0 bases, with 10 bases between. The CDR3 protein is CASKPPHSGNTIYF. DNA for the CDR3: TGTGCCAGCAAACCGCCGCACTCTGGAAACACCATATATTTT.

CDR3 loop: CASSPSRMAGEQYF. As DNA, the CDR3 is TGTGCCAGCAGCCCTTCCCGGATGGCGGGGGAGCAGTACTTC. The chain carries TRBV13 and TRBJ2-7, with D possibly TRBD2 on 6 matching bases. The germline V gene has CDR1 PRHDT and CDR2 FYEKMQ (reference sequence). Deletions cut 5 bases from V and 7 bases from J, with 18 bases between. The CDR3 totals 14 residues.

The genes are TRBV4-1 and TRBJ2-1; perhaps TRBD2 as D (6 bases). Trimming left V 4 bases short and J 4 bases short, with 14 bases between. This CDR3 is 15 amino acids long. Germline loops: CDR1 MGHRA, CDR2 YSYEKL. CDR3 DNA sequence: TGCGCCAGCAGCCCGAGCGGGTCCCTATACAATGAGCAGTTCTTC. Translation: CASSPSGSLYNEQFF.

The rearrangement joins TRBV6-5 to TRBJ2-5, with 9 bases lining up with TRBD2. The CDR3 is made up of 13 amino acids. The ends lost 2 bases at V and 5 bases at J; junction bases unmatched: 0. Looked up from germline, CDR1 is MNHEY and CDR2 is SVGAGI. The CDR3 reads CASSYAGGETQYF. The CDR3 nucleotides read TGTGCCAGCAGTTACGCGGGAGGGGAGACCCAGTACTTC.